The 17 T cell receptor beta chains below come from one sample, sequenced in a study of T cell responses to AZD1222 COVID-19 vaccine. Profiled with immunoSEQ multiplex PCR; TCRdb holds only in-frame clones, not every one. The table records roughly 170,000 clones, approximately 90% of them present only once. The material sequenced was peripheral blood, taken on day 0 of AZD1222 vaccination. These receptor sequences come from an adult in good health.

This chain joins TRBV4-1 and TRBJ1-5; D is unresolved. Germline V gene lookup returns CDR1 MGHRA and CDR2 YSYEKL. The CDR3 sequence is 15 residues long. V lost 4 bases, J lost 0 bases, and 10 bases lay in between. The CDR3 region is CASSLLGISNQPQHF. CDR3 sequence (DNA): TGCGCCAGCAGCCTGCTTGGGATTAGCAATCAGCCCCAGCATTTT.

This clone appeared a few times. CDR3 nucleotide sequence: TGTGCTAGTGGTTTGGGACAGCCGAACACTGAAGCTTTCTTT. It yields the protein CASGLGQPNTEAFF. The chain couples TRBV12-5 to TRBJ1-1; D may be TRBD1 (5 bases). The length of the CDR3 is 14 residues. V was cut by 1 base and J by 1 base, with 7 bases left in between. Germline V gene sequence: CDR1 LGHNT, CDR2 FRNRAP. The whole variable domain, filled in from reference TRBV12-5 and TRBJ1-1, reads DARVTQTPRHKVTEMGQEVTMRCQPILGHNTVFWYRQTMMQGLELLAYFRNRAPLDDSGMPKDRFSAEMPDATLATLKIQPSEPRDSAVYFCASGLGQPNTEAFFGQGTRLTVV.

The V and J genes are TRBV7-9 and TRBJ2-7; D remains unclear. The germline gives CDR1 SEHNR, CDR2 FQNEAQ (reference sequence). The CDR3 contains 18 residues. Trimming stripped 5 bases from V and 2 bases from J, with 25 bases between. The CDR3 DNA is TGTGCCAGCAGCCCCACTTCTTCTTTCGATCCGATTGCCTACGAGCAGTACTTC. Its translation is CASSPTSSFDPIAYEQYF. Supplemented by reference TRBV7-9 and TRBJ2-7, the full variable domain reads DTGVSQNPRHKITKRGQNVTFRCDPISEHNRLYWYRQTLGQGPEFLTYFQNEAQLEKSRLLSDRFSAERPKGSFSTLEIQRTEQGDSAMYLCASSPTSSFDPIAYEQYFGPGTRLTVT.

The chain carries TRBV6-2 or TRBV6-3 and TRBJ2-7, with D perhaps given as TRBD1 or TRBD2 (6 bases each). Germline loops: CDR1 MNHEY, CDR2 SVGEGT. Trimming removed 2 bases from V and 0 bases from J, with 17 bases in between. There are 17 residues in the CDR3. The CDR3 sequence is CASSYGFRGAGSYEQYF. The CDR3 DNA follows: TGTGCCAGCAGTTACGGCTTTAGGGGGGCCGGCTCCTACGAGCAGTACTTC.

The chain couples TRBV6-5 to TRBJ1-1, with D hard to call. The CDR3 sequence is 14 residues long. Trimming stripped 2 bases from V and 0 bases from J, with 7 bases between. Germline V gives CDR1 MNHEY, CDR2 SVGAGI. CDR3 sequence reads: CASSYTSVNTEAFF. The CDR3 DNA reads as TGTGCCAGCAGTTACACATCGGTGAACACTGAAGCTTTCTTT.

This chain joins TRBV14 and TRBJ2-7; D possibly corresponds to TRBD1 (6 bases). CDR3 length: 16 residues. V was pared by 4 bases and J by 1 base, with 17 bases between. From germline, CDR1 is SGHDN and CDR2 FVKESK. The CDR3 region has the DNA TGTGCCAGCAGCCTTCAGGGGCGGAAACCTTCCTACGAGCAGTACTTC. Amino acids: CASSLQGRKPSYEQYF.

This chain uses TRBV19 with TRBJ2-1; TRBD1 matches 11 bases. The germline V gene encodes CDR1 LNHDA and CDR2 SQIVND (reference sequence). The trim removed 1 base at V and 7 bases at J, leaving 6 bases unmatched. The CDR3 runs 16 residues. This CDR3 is CASSIGGQGASNEQFF. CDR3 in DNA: TGTGCCAGTAGTATAGGCGGACAGGGGGCGAGTAATGAGCAGTTCTTC.

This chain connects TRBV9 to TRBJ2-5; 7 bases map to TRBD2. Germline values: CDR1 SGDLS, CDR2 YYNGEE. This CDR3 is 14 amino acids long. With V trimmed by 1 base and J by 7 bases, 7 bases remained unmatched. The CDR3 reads CASSVNGGGATQYF. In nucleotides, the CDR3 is TGTGCCAGCAGCGTAAACGGGGGAGGGGCGACCCAGTACTTC.

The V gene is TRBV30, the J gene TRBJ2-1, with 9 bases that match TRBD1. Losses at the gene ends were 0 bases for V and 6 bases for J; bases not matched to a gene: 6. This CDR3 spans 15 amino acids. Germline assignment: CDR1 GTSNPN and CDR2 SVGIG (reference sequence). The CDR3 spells CAWSVGDRVINEQFF. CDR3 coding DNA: TGTGCCTGGAGTGTAGGGGACAGGGTGATCAATGAGCAGTTCTTC.

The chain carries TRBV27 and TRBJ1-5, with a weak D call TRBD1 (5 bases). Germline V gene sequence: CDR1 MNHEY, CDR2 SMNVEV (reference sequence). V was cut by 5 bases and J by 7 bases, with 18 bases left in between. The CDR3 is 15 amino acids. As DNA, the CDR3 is TGTGCCAGCAGTCTTAACGTCCCGGGGCGGCAGCCCCAGCATTTT. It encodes CASSLNVPGRQPQHF.

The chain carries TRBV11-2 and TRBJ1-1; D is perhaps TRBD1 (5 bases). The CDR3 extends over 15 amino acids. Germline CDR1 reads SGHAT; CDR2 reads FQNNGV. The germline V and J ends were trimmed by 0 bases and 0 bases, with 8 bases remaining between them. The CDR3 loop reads CASSLDWGLNTEAFF. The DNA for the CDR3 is TGTGCCAGCAGCTTAGATTGGGGGTTGAACACTGAAGCTTTCTTT. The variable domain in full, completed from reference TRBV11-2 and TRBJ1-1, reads EAGVAQSPRYKIIEKRQSVAFWCNPISGHATLYWYQQILGQGPKLLIQFQNNGVVDDSQLPKDRFSAERLKGVDSTLKIQPAKLEDSAVYLCASSLDWGLNTEAFFGQGTRLTVV.

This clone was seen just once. The CDR3 nucleotides read TGTGCCAGCAGCAGCCGGGACAGGGACGAGCAGTACTTC. This translates into CASSSRDRDEQYF. The chain joins TRBV5-4 to TRBJ2-7; 9 positions agree with TRBD1. Germline trimming cut 4 bases from V and 5 bases from J; bases unmatched to any gene: 4. CDR1 SGHNT and CDR2 YYREEE come from the germline V gene (reference sequence). The CDR3 contains 13 residues.

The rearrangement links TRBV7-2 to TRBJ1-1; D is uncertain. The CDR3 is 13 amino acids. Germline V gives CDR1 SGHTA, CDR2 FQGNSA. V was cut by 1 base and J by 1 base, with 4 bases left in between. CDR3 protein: CASSLGTNTEAFF. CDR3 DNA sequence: TGTGCCAGCAGCTTAGGAACGAACACTGAAGCTTTCTTT. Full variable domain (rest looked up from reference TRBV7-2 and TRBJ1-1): GAGVSQSPSNKVTEKGKDVELRCDPISGHTALYWYRQSLGQGLEFLIYFQGNSAPDKSGLPSDRFSAERTGGSVSTLTIQRTQQEDSAVYLCASSLGTNTEAFFGQGTRLTVV.

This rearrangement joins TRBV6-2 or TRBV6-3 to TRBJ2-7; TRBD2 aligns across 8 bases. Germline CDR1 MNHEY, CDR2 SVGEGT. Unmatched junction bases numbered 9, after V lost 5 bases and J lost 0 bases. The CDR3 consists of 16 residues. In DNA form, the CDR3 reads TGTGCCAGCAGTCAGCGACTAGCGAAGAGCTCCTACGAGCAGTACTTC. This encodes CASSQRLAKSSYEQYF.

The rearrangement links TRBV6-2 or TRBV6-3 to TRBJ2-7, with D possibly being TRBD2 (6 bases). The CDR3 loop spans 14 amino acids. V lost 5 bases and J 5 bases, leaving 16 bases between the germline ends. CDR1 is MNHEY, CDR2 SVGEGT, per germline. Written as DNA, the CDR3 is TGTGCCAGCAGTCAAGGCAGGGAGGTCAACGAGCAGTACTTC. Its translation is CASSQGREVNEQYF.

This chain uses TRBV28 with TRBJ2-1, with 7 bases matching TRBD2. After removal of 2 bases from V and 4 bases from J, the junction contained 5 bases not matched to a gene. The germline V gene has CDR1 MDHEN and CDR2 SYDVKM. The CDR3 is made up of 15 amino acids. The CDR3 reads CASSLGGRGYNEQFF. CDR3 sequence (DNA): TGTGCCAGCAGTTTAGGAGGGAGGGGTTACAATGAGCAGTTCTTC.

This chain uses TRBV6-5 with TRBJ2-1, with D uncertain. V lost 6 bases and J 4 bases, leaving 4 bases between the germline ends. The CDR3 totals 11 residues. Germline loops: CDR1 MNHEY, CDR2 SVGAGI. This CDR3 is CASSRYNEQFF. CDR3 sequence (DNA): TGTGCCAGCAGCCGATACAATGAGCAGTTCTTC.